Listed below are T cell receptor beta chains from one sample, sequenced in a study of cytomegalovirus exposure and HLA in healthy donors. Profiling relied on immunoSEQ multiplex PCR, and the TCRdb table lists in-frame clones only, not all of them. The sample has around 140,000 clones; 70% to 90% are singletons. Sequencing input: PBMCs. Receptors originate from a man aged 40-49 years in good health and CMV-seronegative. The CDR3 runs from the conserved cysteine through the conserved F or W. The D gene is left open where the match is weak. Size is stated for part of the rows, as once, few or many counts, or as a class when the clone is expanded.

NA	TRBV2	once	TRBJ1-1	TGTGCCAGCAGTGGGGGGATGGGGAGGGGGAACACTGAAGCTTTCTTT	CASSGGMGRGNTEAFF
TRBD2	TRBV9	NA	TRBJ2-1	TGTGCCAGCAGCGTAGGGTCGAGGGGACTAGCGATATTCAATGAGCAGTTCTTC	CASSVGSRGLAIFNEQFF
NA	TRBV7-9	NA	TRBJ1-6	TGTGCCAGCAGCTTAGCTGCAGGGCAACCCCTCCACTTT	CASSLAAGQPLHF
TRBD1	TRBV2	NA	TRBJ1-1	TGTGCCAGCAGGCCGGGACAGCAGAACACTGAAGCTTTCTTT	CASRPGQQNTEAFF
TRBD2	TRBV11-2	NA	TRBJ2-1	TGTGCCAGCAGCTTAGGCTGGGGGGGGGACAATGAGCAGTTCTTC	CASSLGWGGDNEQFF
NA	TRBV4-3	NA	TRBJ1-5	TGCGCCAGCAGCCAAGATTCCCAGAGCAATCAGCCCCAGCATTTT	CASSQDSQSNQPQHF
NA	TRBV6-1	NA	TRBJ1-3	TGTGCCAGCAGTGAAATGAGCTCTGGAAACACCATATATTTT	CASSEMSSGNTIYF
NA	TRBV2	few	TRBJ2-1	TGTGCCAGCAGTCCAAACAGGGCTTCCTACAATGAGCAGTTCTTC	CASSPNRASYNEQFF
NA	TRBV7-3	once	TRBJ1-1	TGTGCCAGCAGCTTTTCCTGGAACACTGAAGCTTTCTTT	CASSFSWNTEAFF
TRBD1	TRBV18	NA	TRBJ1-1	TGTGCCAGCTCTCAAGGTTCAGGGGGCGTCACTGAAGCTTTCTTT	CASSQGSGGVTEAFF
NA	TRBV2	NA	TRBJ2-7	TGTGCCAGCAGTGAAGACATCCCCTACGAGCAGTACTTC	CASSEDIPYEQYF
NA	TRBV11-2	NA	TRBJ2-2	TGTGCCAGCAGCTTAGAATGGACACTCACCGGGGAGCTGTTTTTT	CASSLEWTLTGELFF
TRBD1	TRBV11-2	NA	TRBJ2-7	TGTGCCAGCACCCTTCCGAGGTACCTGGGGGACAGGGGGTTCGAGCAGTACTTC	CASTLPRYLGDRGFEQYF
NA	TRBV7-3	NA	TRBJ2-3	TGTGCCAGCAGCTTTTCGGGAGCAACAGATACGCAGTATTTT	CASSFSGATDTQYF
NA	TRBV29-1	NA	TRBJ2-5	TGCAGCGCTAGGACTCTACAAGAGACCCAGTACTTC	CSARTLQETQYF
TRBD2	TRBV4-1	NA	TRBJ2-1	TGCGCCAGCAGCCACTTTGGACTAGATCTGTACAATGAGCAGTTCTTC	CASSHFGLDLYNEQFF
NA	TRBV2	NA	TRBJ1-1	TGTGCCAGCAGTGACAGGGGTGAGACTGAAGCTTTCTTT	CASSDRGETEAFF
NA	TRBV5-1	NA	TRBJ1-4	TGCGCCAGCAGCCTTCGACAGGCAGGGGATGAAAAACTGTTTTTT	CASSLRQAGDEKLFF
NA	TRBV6-5	once	TRBJ1-1	TGTGCCAGCAGTTACTCGGGCGGGGGCCGCGCTGAAGCTTTCTTT	CASSYSGGGRAEAFF
TRBD1	TRBV5-3	NA	TRBJ1-1	TGTGCCAGAAGCTCGGACAGGGAGAACACTGAAGCTTTCTTT	CARSSDRENTEAFF
NA	TRBV6-5	NA	TRBJ2-7	TGTGCCAGCAGCTTCGACACCACCTACGAGCAGTACTTC	CASSFDTTYEQYF
NA	TRBV29-1	few	TRBJ2-1	TGCGTAGTTGGGGGGAACAATGAGCAGTTCTTC	CVVGGNNEQFF
NA	TRBV18	NA	TRBJ1-1	TGTGCCAGCTCACCGTGGATAGGGGAGGATACTGAAGCTTTCTTT	CASSPWIGEDTEAFF
TRBD2	TRBV7-8	once	TRBJ2-3	TGTGCTGGGGCTAGCGGGGGGGCGGATACGCAGTATTTT	CAGASGGADTQYF
TRBD1	TRBV2	NA	TRBJ1-4	TGTGCCAGCAGTCGCTCGGGACAGGGTAATGAAAAACTGTTTTTT	CASSRSGQGNEKLFF
NA	TRBV29-1	NA	TRBJ1-1	TGCAGCGTTACCAGGGGAGTGAACACTGAAGCTTTCTTT	CSVTRGVNTEAFF
NA	TRBV28	NA	TRBJ1-1	TGTGCCAGCAGCCCACAGGGATCTCTGAACACTGAAGCTTTCTTT	CASSPQGSLNTEAFF
TRBD1	TRBV27	NA	TRBJ2-7	TGTGCCAGCAGTCCTCTGGGACAGGGCTTCGAGCAGTACTTC	CASSPLGQGFEQYF
NA	TRBV9	few	TRBJ1-6	TGTGCCAGCAACCTACCCGGGTCACCCCTCCACTTT	CASNLPGSPLHF
TRBD2	TRBV5-6	NA	TRBJ2-7	TGTGCCAGCAGCTGGACTAGCGGACGTATCGAGCAGTACTTC	CASSWTSGRIEQYF
NA	TRBV7-8	NA	TRBJ1-5	TGTGCCAGCAGCTTAGTGGGACATCGCAATCAGCCCCAGCATTTT	CASSLVGHRNQPQHF
TRBD2	TRBV4-3	once	TRBJ2-3	TGCGCCAGCAGCCAAGATGCCCTAGCGGCAGATACGCAGTATTTT	CASSQDALAADTQYF
TRBD1	TRBV2	NA	TRBJ1-5	TGTGCCAGCGGAGGACAGGCCGATAGCAATCAGCCCCAGCATTTT	CASGGQADSNQPQHF
TRBD1	TRBV29-1	NA	TRBJ1-5	TGCAGCGTTGCCTTTCGACAGGGAAATCAGCCCCAGCATTTT	CSVAFRQGNQPQHF
NA	TRBV7-2	NA	TRBJ1-6	TGTGTCAGCAGCTCCCAGCAGGGGTCCTATAATTCACCCCTCCACTTT	CVSSSQQGSYNSPLHF
NA	TRBV28	NA	TRBJ1-1	TGTGCCAGCACGAAGGGGGGGAAGGTGGTAGCAGCTTTCTTT	CASTKGGKVVAAFF
NA	TRBV10-3	NA	TRBJ1-1	TGTGCCACCGTCGGGACACCCAACACTGAAGCTTTCTTT	CATVGTPNTEAFF
TRBD1	TRBV5-8	few	TRBJ1-4	TGTGCCAGCAGCAAAGGGACAGTGGGTAATGAAAAACTGTTTTTT	CASSKGTVGNEKLFF
TRBD1	TRBV15	NA	TRBJ1-5	TGTGCCACCAGCCCCCCCCAGGGGGGTGATGGCAATCAGCCCCAGCATTTT	CATSPPQGGDGNQPQHF
NA	TRBV21-1	NA	TRBJ2-1	TGTGCCAGCAGCACCAGAAGAGGGAGGGTCAATGAGCAGTTCTTC	CASSTRRGRVNEQFF
TRBD1	TRBV4-1	NA	TRBJ2-1	TGCGCCAGCTCCCGAGACAGGGAATTGGGTGAGCAGTTCTTC	CASSRDRELGEQFF
NA	TRBV5-4	NA	TRBJ2-1	TGTGCCAGCAGCCCGGATGCTAGCGTCCACAATGAGCAGTTCTTC	CASSPDASVHNEQFF
TRBD1	TRBV6-5	NA	TRBJ1-4	TGTGCCAGCAGTTACGGTCCCGGACAGGGTTATGAAAAACTGTTTTTT	CASSYGPGQGYEKLFF
TRBD2	TRBV2	NA	TRBJ2-1	TGTGCCAGCAGATGGACTAGCGGGGGTGATGAGCAGTTCTTC	CASRWTSGGDEQFF
TRBD2	TRBV9	few	TRBJ2-1	TGTGCCAGCAGTGTTGGGCTAGCGGGAGGAAGAGAAAACAATGAGCAGTTCTTC	CASSVGLAGGRENNEQFF